This TCR beta chain comes out of a study of T cells in Graves' hyperthyroidism and ophthalmopathy (dated by TCRdb to between 2018 and 2021). Turning to the overall study: To identify distinguishing TCR V-J signatures, a discovery cohort of 100 patients was used, comprising 40 to 45 with Graves' ophthalmopathy and some 60 with stable Graves' hyperthyroidism. In six Graves' hyperthyroidism patients, the study also compared T-cell repertoires from thyroid tissue with T-cell repertoires from blood. Following sampling, methimazole starting at 30 mg daily was given to hyperthyroidism patients, and high-dose intravenous methylprednisolone was given to ophthalmopathy patients. For training and testing, the 80 to 100 patients in the discovery cohort were randomly divided in a 7:3 ratio. According to the paper, TCR Vbeta CDR3 sequencing was carried out on 135 peripheral blood samples, which came from some 41 ophthalmopathy, fewer than 80 hyperthyroidism and roughly 17 progressor patients. An independent validation cohort of under 20 hyperthyroidism patients and about 16 patients who later progressed to ophthalmopathy tested prospective prediction of ophthalmopathy. Broad study findings and their caveats: Most expanded thyroid clonotypes (frequency above 0.001) were also detected in blood, a finding suggesting that blood repertoires may reflect thyroid immune responses. No statistical method was used to fix the sample size in advance, and group allocation was not hidden from the investigators. In validation, the model predicted progression to ophthalmopathy with approximately 69% sensitivity and less than 75% specificity, a median of 6.5 months before onset. Ophthalmopathy was separated from stable hyperthyroidism by a 13 V-J signature model, with 87.88% sensitivity and just over 81% specificity obtained in cross-validation and 80%/75% obtained in testing.

The TCR beta CDR3 regions were amplified from the RNA transcripts. The first round of RT-PCR for the TCR CDR3 was performed with the HTBI primer set and the Qiagen OneStep RT-PCR kit. Libraries were constructed in a second round of multiplex PCR, after which size selection and purification were performed. Sequencing of the libraries was done on an Illumina HiSeq2000 using paired-end 100 bp reads. In the original analysis: SOAPnuke was used to process the raw data, with reads discarded if the reads contained adapters or uncalled bases, had a mean Phred below 15, or lacked an exact constant-primer or identifier match. High-quality paired reads were merged with COPE v1.2.5, and unique nucleotide sequences were defined as clonotypes. MiTCR v1.1 was used to align the clonotypes against IMGT TRBV, TRBD and TRBJ reference segments. The analysis was restricted to V-J combinations with a frequency above 0.0001, which together covered just over 98% of the repertoires. A TCS score was defined as the ratio between F50 (clonal expansion) and ExV (chaos), using BLOSUM62-based TCRdist between CDR3 peptides within each V-J. Welch's t-statistics and random forest reduced approximately 520 V-J features to about 12, which were used in a naive Bayes classifier (R e1071). The Morisita-Horn index was used to measure how similar the thyroid and blood repertoires were. TCRdb cleaned the public reads at Q25 with fastp, built clones with MiXCR and kept in-frame beta chains. Records with the same CDR3 protein are collapsed into one entry carrying the most frequent genes and DNA. None of the V and J calls come from the authors' own analysis; TCRdb made them. The sample table lists hundreds of thousands of distinct CDR3 sequences, roughly 45% of them with a count of one. About 7.2% of the sample belongs to the ten largest clones.

From the germline V gene, CDR1 is SGHTA and CDR2 is FQGNSA. Measured from the cysteine to the phenylalanine, the CDR3 is 14 residues long. The CDR3 DNA has 42 bases and is translated from base 1. V loses 1 base of germline sequence and J loses 0 bases, and the interval between the two ends is 7 bases. Any patient with an uncontrolled infection, another autoimmune disease, pregnancy or lactation was excluded. Clinical symptoms, serum thyroxine and TRAb, thyroid ultrasound, and orbital computed tomography formed the basis for the diagnoses. Total RNA was extracted using Trizol reagent, and RNA quality was assessed on an Agilent 2100 Bioanalyzer. This clonotype was observed at least ten times. The antigen it binds to is not known. No much larger clone exists at a distance of one base, and base qualities are not known.

This sequence was found in an adult man with Graves' disease, either hyperthyroidism or ophthalmopathy (not recorded which). Material for sequencing was peripheral blood or thyroid tissue (not recorded which). The chain is encoded by TRBV7-2 joined to TRBJ2-7; there is no confident call for the D gene. CDR3 region: CASSLDPSSYEQYF. Here is the DNA: TGTGCCAGCAGCTTAGACCCTAGCTCCTACGAGCAGTACTTC.